Listed here are 29 T cell receptor beta chains from one sample, sequenced in a study of blood T cells in healthy people across ages. For the second PCR, which ran for 7 to 11 cycles, a sample-barcoded 5' primer and a J-beta primer mix were used. TCRdb used MiXCR to reprocess the 5' RACE reads, holding one entry per CDR3 protein. The table has 700,000 or so distinct CDR3 sequences, over 20% seen once; the top ten hold about 20%. The sample comprised blood. The receptors were gathered from an older man in good health.

This clonotype was counted between two and nine times. The DNA for the CDR3 is TGCAGTGCTAAGACAGGTTTCGGTGAGCAGTACGTC. Translated: CSAKTGFGEQYV. The chain is built from TRBV20-1 and TRBJ2-7, with D possibly being TRBD1 (6 bases). This CDR3 contains 12 residues. From germline, CDR1 is DFQATT and CDR2 SNEGSKA (reference sequence). V lost 4 bases, J lost 7 bases, and 14 bases lay in between.

This clonotype was seen a few times. The chain couples TRBV24-1 to TRBJ2-1; 7 positions match TRBD1. Germline V gene lookup returns CDR1 KGHDR and CDR2 SFDVKD. This CDR3 comprises 16 residues. Trimming took 0 bases from V and 7 from J; bases not matched to a gene: 8. DNA for the CDR3: TGTGCCACCAGTGATTTGGGGCAGGGGGTGAGGAATGAGCAGTTCTTC. Its translation is CATSDLGQGVRNEQFF.

This clonotype was found a few times. This chain joins TRBV29-1 and TRBJ1-4; D gene ambiguous. Germline V CDR1 and CDR2: SQVTM, ANQGSEA. Trimming cost V 4 bases and J 4 bases, with 7 bases left between them. CDR3 length equals 12 residues. The CDR3 sequence is CSVVGYNEKLFF. The CDR3 nucleotides read TGCAGCGTTGTTGGCTATAATGAAAAACTGTTTTTT.

The rearrangement joins TRBV5-1 to TRBJ2-3; the match to TRBD1 covers 7 bases. The CDR3 is 15 residues long. CDR1 is SGHRS and CDR2 is YFSETQ in the germline V gene. V dropped 4 bases and J dropped 3; count of bases not matched to a gene: 8. The CDR3 loop is CASSQQGSWTDTQYF. CDR3 in DNA: TGCGCCAGCAGCCAACAGGGGTCTTGGACAGATACGCAGTATTTT.

The rearrangement joins TRBV6-5 to TRBJ1-2; 11 bases line up with TRBD1. The CDR3 runs to 15 residues. Losses at the gene ends were 2 bases for V and 5 bases for J; bases not matched to a gene: 4. The V gene's germline CDR1 is MNHEY and CDR2 SVGAGI. CDR3 loop: CASSYGQGAGYGYTF. The CDR3 DNA sequence: TGTGCCAGCAGTTACGGACAGGGGGCGGGGTATGGCTACACCTTC.

This clonotype was picked up a small number of times. V gene TRBV7-3 combines with J gene TRBJ2-3; tentatively, D is TRBD2 (6 bases). Germline-derived CDR1 and CDR2 are SGHTA and FQGTGA. Trimming cost V 5 bases and J 5 bases, with 14 bases left between them. This CDR3 region has 14 residues. CDR3 nucleotides: TGTGCCAGCAGCCCAAGCTTTAGCGGAGATACGCAGTATTTT. It encodes CASSPSFSGDTQYF.

This clonotype was seen a few times. Written as DNA, the CDR3 is TGTGCCAGCAGTTGGGGACTAAGCAAAAACATTCAGTACTTC. It codes for CASSWGLSKNIQYF. V usage is TRBV6-2 or TRBV6-3 and J usage is TRBJ2-4; 7 bases agree with TRBD2. V gave up 4 bases and J gave up 3 bases; unmatched junction bases: 3. The CDR3 loop spans 14 amino acids. Germline assignment: CDR1 MNHEY and CDR2 SVGEGT.

The rearrangement joins TRBV18 to TRBJ1-1, with D possibly being TRBD1 (5 bases). The V end lost 4 bases, the J end lost 8 bases, and 17 bases lay between the germline ends. Germline V lookup: CDR1 KGHSH, CDR2 LQKENI. The CDR3 has 14 residues. In DNA form, the CDR3 reads TGTGCCAGCTCACAAGATAGACAGACAAAGGAAGCTTTCTTT. It yields the protein CASSQDRQTKEAFF. The complete variable domain, with remaining parts taken from reference TRBV18 and TRBJ1-1, reads NAGVMQNPRHLVRRRGQEARLRCSPMKGHSHVYWYRQLPEEGLKFMVYLQKENIIDESGMPKERFSAEFPKEGPSILRIQQVVRGDSAAYFCASSQDRQTKEAFFGQGTRLTVV.

The chain employs TRBV6-2 or TRBV6-3 and TRBJ2-4; D may be TRBD1 or TRBD2 (5 bases each). The V and J ends lost 2 bases and 0 bases respectively, with 8 bases between them. From germline, CDR1 is MNHEY and CDR2 SVGEGT. This CDR3 has 15 amino acids. The CDR3 DNA reads as TGTGCCAGCAGTTACGTGGGGGTAGCCAAAAACATTCAGTACTTC. This translates into CASSYVGVAKNIQYF.

The chain employs TRBV4-3 and TRBJ1-1, with a tentative D call TRBD1 (6 bases). Between the trimmed V and J ends, which lost 7 bases and 1 base, there was a span of 16 bases. Germline V gene data show CDR1 as LGHNA and CDR2 as YSLEER. This CDR3 has 15 residues. DNA of the CDR3: TGCGCCAGCATGGATTGGGGGCAGACGAACACTGAAGCTTTCTTT. It is translated as CASMDWGQTNTEAFF.

Worth noting for this clonotype: The junction differs from germline at one of its ends, possibly a read error. The rearrangement uses TRBV20-1 and TRBJ1-5; the match to TRBD1 covers 9 bases. In germline, CDR1 is DFQATT, CDR2 SNEGSKA (reference sequence). The CDR3 spans 16 residues. CDR3: CSATQMTGGSGQPQPF. The CDR3 nucleotides read TGCAGTGCTACCCAAATGACAGGGGGGTCAGGTCAGCCCCAGCCTTTT.

V gene TRBV29-1 combines with J gene TRBJ2-2, with D unclear. CDR1 SQVTM and CDR2 ANQGSEA come from the germline V gene. This CDR3 is built from 14 residues. Trimming left V 7 bases short and J 1 base short, with 13 bases between. The CDR3 DNA sequence: TGCAGCGGAAGACTGGGCAGGAACACCGGGGAGCTGTTTTTT. As protein: CSGRLGRNTGELFF.

V and J are TRBV6-6 and TRBJ1-4, with D possibly TRBD1 on 6 matching bases. The V end lost 7 bases, the J end lost 4 bases, and 13 bases lay between the germline ends. Germline CDR1 reads MNHNY; CDR2 reads SVGAGI (reference sequence). There are 14 residues in the CDR3. The CDR3 sequence: CASTPDSLNEKLFF. Here the CDR3 DNA reads TGTGCCAGCACCCCGGACAGCCTTAATGAAAAACTGTTTTTT.

Only a few counts were recorded for this clonotype. The chain recombines TRBV12-3 or TRBV12-4 with TRBJ2-5, with 10 bases matching TRBD2. The CDR3 covers 17 residues. The J segment lost 6 bases and the V segment lost 3 bases, leaving 13 bases of the junction unmatched. The DNA for the CDR3 is TGTGCCAGCAGTTTGTATCCCGGGGTAGCGGGGGGCAAGACCCAGTACTTC. Its translation: CASSLYPGVAGGKTQYF.

This chain uses TRBV6-5 with TRBJ2-4; possibly TRBD1 for D (6 bases). Germline CDR1 reads MNHEY; CDR2 reads SVGAGI. Trimming shortened V by 3 bases and J by 1 base, and 10 bases separated the two germline ends. The CDR3 sequence is 15 residues long. CDR3 sequence reads: CASSYQGLAKNIQYF. As DNA, the CDR3 is TGTGCCAGCAGTTATCAGGGGTTGGCCAAAAACATTCAGTACTTC.

This clonotype was picked up many times. This chain connects TRBV7-2 to TRBJ2-4; 12 bases map to TRBD2. The CDR3 has 16 residues. CDR1 and CDR2 (germline): SGHTA, FQGNSA. Unmatched junction bases numbered 4, after V lost 6 bases and J lost 1 base. For the CDR3, the DNA is TGTGCCAGCAGTTTAACTAGCGGGGGGGCCAAAAACATTCAGTACTTC. The encoded protein is CASSLTSGGAKNIQYF.

In this sample, this clonotype turned up a few times. Relative to the germline gene, one junction end is altered; a read error may explain this. The V gene is TRBV20-1, the J gene TRBJ2-1, with TRBD2 as a possible D gene (5 bases). Germline V CDR1 and CDR2: DFQATT, SNEGSKA (reference sequence). The CDR3 has 12 residues. Written as DNA, the CDR3 is TGCAGTGCTAGACTTCCGCGGGCTAAACAACCCTTC. This sequence encodes CSARLPRAKQPF.

This clonotype was counted many times. The J gene is TRBJ2-5, the V gene TRBV7-2; D is possibly TRBD2 (6 bases). The DNA matches TRBJ2-7 better at its end, which makes the J call doubtful. The germline gives CDR1 SGHTA, CDR2 FQGNSA. The CDR3 extends over 15 amino acids. The DNA of the CDR3 is TGTGCCAGCAGCGTTAGCGGAATGGCCCCCTACGAGCAGTACGTC. This codes for CASSVSGMAPYEQYV.

V usage is TRBV6-1 and J usage is TRBJ1-1; a possible D gene is TRBD1 (5 bases). The CDR3 is made up of 16 amino acids. V lost 2 bases, J lost 11 bases, and 24 bases lay in between. Germline CDR1 and CDR2: MNHNS and SASEGT. CDR3 coding DNA: TGTGCCAGCAGTGAAAGGGCTGCGGCAGGGAGAGAAGCGGCTTTCTTT. Translation: CASSERAAAGREAAFF.

This clonotype was observed many times. The V gene is TRBV29-1, the J gene TRBJ1-2; unclear D gene. CDR1 SQVTM and CDR2 ANQGSEA come from the germline V gene. The CDR3 is 11 residues long. V was cut by 4 bases and J by 2 bases, with 5 bases left in between. CDR3 in amino acids: CSVAPNYGYTF. The CDR3 coding sequence is TGCAGCGTTGCGCCGAACTATGGCTACACCTTC.

This chain joins TRBV19 and TRBJ2-6; D ambiguous. CDR3 length: 15 residues. The V gene lost 1 base and the J gene lost 3 bases, with 7 bases spanning the gap. Germline V gene data show CDR1 as LNHDA and CDR2 as SQIVND (reference sequence). CDR3 in DNA: TGTGCCAGTAGTATAGGGGGTAATGGGGCCAACGTCCTGACTTTC. Translating gives CASSIGGNGANVLTF.

J is TRBJ2-3 and V is TRBV12-3 or TRBV12-4; no clear D gene. V was clipped by 1 base and J by 3 bases, with 8 bases between them. There are 14 residues in the CDR3. CDR3 sequence reads: CASSLDIGTDTQYF. In nucleotides, the CDR3 is TGTGCCAGCAGTTTAGATATCGGGACAGATACGCAGTATTTT.

The chain is built from TRBV24-1 and TRBJ2-3, with TRBD1 matching 10 bases. The germline V gene has CDR1 KGHDR and CDR2 SFDVKD. This CDR3 is 16 amino acids long. Trimming removed 5 bases from V and 7 bases from J; junction bases left unmatched: 11. CDR3 bases: TGTGCCACCAGTGTCCGAACGGGACAGGGGTCTAATACGCAGTATTTT. Translating it yields CATSVRTGQGSNTQYF.

This sequence joins TRBV21-1 and TRBJ2-1. TRBV21-1 is flagged as a pseudogene. The CDR3 consists of 13 residues. CDR3 sequence (DNA): TGTGCCAGCAGCAAAGGGCTACCCAATGAGCAGTTCTTC. Protein sequence: CASSKGLPNEQFF.

J is TRBJ1-1 and V is TRBV3-1; D perhaps matches TRBD1 (6 bases). Trimming shortened V by 6 bases and J by 4 bases, and 18 bases separated the two germline ends. This CDR3 region has 15 residues. CDR1 is LGHDT and CDR2 is YNNKEL in the germline V gene (reference sequence). CDR3 bases: TGTGCCAGCAGGAATCCAGGGGCCGCTGTCACTGAAGCTTTCTTT. Its translation is CASRNPGAAVTEAFF.

V is TRBV20-1 and J is TRBJ1-2; tentative D call: TRBD1 (6 bases). In germline, CDR1 is DFQATT, CDR2 SNEGSKA (reference sequence). CDR3 length: 13 amino acids. V shed 5 bases and J shed 4 bases, with 14 bases lying between them. CDR3 DNA: TGCAGTGCTCTCGGGGGGGCTGTCTATGGCTACACCTTC. It translates to CSALGGAVYGYTF.

The sample holds many counts of this clonotype. The gene calls are TRBV11-1 and TRBJ2-5; D possibly corresponds to TRBD1 (6 bases). The germline gives CDR1 SGHAT, CDR2 FQDESV (reference sequence). Trimming left V 4 bases short and J 1 base short, with 13 bases between. The CDR3 totals 15 residues. CDR3 nucleotide sequence: TGTGCCAGCAGCTCCGCCGGACAGTTCCAAGAGACCCAGTACTTC. Translation gives CASSSAGQFQETQYF.

This clonotype was found a few times. The chain carries TRBV6-2 or TRBV6-3 and TRBJ2-7; TRBD1 matches at 7 bases. There are 15 residues in the CDR3. The germline V gene encodes CDR1 MNHEY and CDR2 SVGEGT. V shed 6 bases, J shed 6 bases, and the junction held 14 bases outside the gene matches. CDR3 DNA: TGTGCCAGCAGCTACCTCTCGACAGGGTTGAGCGAGCAGTACGTC. This codes for CASSYLSTGLSEQYV.

The V gene is TRBV11-2, the J gene TRBJ2-1; D ambiguous. The CDR3 spans 11 residues. Trimming took 5 bases from V and 12 from J, leaving 11 bases between them. The germline CDR1 and CDR2 sequences are SGHAT and FQNNGV. DNA of the CDR3: TGTGCCAGCAGCCTCCGGTTGACGCAGTTCTTC. Encoded protein: CASSLRLTQFF. Using reference TRBV11-2 and TRBJ2-1 for the parts outside the CDR3, the full variable domain is EAGVAQSPRYKIIEKRQSVAFWCNPISGHATLYWYQQILGQGPKLLIQFQNNGVVDDSQLPKDRFSAERLKGVDSTLKIQPAKLEDSAVYLCASSLRLTQFFGPGTRLTVL.